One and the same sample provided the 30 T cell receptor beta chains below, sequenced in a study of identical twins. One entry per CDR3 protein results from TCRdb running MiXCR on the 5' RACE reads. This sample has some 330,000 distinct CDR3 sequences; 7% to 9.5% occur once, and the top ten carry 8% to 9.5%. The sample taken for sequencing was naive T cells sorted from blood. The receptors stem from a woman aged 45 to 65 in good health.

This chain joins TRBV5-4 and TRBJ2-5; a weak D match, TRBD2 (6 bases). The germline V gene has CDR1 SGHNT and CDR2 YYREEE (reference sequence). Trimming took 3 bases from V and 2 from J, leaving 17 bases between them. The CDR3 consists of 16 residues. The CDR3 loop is CASSSEDRRGQETQYF. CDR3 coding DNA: TGTGCCAGCAGCTCAGAGGACCGGCGGGGACAAGAGACCCAGTACTTC.

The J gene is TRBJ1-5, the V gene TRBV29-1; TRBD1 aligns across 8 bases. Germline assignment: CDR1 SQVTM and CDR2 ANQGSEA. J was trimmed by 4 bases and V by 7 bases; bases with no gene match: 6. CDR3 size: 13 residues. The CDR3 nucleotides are TGCAGCGCCCGGACAGGGTTTAATCAGCCCCAGCATTTT. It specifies CSARTGFNQPQHF.

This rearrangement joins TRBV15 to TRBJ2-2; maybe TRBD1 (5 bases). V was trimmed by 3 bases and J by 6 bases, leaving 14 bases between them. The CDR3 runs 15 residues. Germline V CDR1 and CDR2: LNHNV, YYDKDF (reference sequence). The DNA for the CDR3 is TGTGCCACCAGCAGTTTAGGGGCAAGGGCCGGGGAGCTGTTTTTT. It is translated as CATSSLGARAGELFF.

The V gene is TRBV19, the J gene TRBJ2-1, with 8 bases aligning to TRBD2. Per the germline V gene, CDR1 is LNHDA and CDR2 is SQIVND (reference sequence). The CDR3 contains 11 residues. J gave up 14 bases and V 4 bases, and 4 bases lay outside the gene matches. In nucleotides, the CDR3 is TGTGCCAGTAGTAGGGGGCGGGAGGAGTTCTTC. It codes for CASSRGREEFF.

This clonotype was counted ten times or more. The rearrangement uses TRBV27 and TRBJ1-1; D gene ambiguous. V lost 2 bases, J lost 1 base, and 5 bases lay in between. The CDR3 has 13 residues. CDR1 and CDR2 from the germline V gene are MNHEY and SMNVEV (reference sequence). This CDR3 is CASSLEQNTEAFF. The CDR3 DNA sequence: TGTGCCAGCAGTTTAGAGCAGAACACTGAAGCTTTCTTT.

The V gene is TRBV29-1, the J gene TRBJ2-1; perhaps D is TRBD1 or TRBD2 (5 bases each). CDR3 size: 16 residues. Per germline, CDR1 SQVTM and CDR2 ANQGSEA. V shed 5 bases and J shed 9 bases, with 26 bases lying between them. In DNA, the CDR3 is TGCAGCGTTCTCCCTCAAGGGGCGCAGCCAGAGGGTGAGCAGTTCTTC. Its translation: CSVLPQGAQPEGEQFF.

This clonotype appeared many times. CDR3 in DNA: TGCAGCGTCCAAGGACTAGCGGAGTACAATGAGCAGTTCTTC. This encodes CSVQGLAEYNEQFF. The rearrangement links TRBV29-1 to TRBJ2-1; TRBD2 matches at 10 bases. CDR1 SQVTM and CDR2 ANQGSEA come from the germline V gene. The CDR3 spans 14 residues. With V trimmed by 6 bases and J by 4 bases, 6 bases remained unmatched.

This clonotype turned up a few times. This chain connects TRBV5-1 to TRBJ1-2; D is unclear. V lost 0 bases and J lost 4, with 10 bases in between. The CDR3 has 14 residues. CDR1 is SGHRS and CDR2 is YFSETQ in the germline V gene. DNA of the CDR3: TGCGCCAGCAGCTTGGCTGGGATAATCTATGGCTACACCTTC. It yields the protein CASSLAGIIYGYTF.

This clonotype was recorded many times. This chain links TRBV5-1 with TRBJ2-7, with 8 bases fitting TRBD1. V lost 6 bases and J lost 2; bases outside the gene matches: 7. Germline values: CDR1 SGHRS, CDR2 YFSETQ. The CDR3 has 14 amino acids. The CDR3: CASNPGQGPYEQYF. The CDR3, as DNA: TGCGCCAGCAATCCCGGACAGGGACCCTACGAGCAGTACTTC.

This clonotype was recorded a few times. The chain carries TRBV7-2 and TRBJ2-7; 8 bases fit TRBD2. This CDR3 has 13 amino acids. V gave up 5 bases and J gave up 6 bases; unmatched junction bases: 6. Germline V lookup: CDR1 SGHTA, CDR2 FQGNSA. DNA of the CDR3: TGTGCCAGCAGCCGGGACGGGAGGGCCGAGCAGTACTTC. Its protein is CASSRDGRAEQYF.

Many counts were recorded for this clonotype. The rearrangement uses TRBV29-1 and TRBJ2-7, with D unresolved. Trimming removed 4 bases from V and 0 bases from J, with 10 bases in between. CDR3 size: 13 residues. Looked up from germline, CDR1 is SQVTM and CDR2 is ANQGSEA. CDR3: CSVVPGISYEQYF. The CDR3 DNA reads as TGCAGCGTTGTTCCAGGAATCTCCTACGAGCAGTACTTC.

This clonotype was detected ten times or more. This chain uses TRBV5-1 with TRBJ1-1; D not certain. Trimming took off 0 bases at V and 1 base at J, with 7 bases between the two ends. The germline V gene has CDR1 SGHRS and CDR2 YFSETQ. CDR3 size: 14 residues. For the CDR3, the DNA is TGCGCCAGCAGCTTGGTTCTACCGAACACTGAAGCTTTCTTT. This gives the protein CASSLVLPNTEAFF.

This CDR3 is CASSWDRGYEQYV. The CDR3 nucleotides are TGTGCCAGCAGCTGGGACAGGGGGTACGAGCAGTACGTC. The V and J genes are TRBV5-5 and TRBJ2-7, with 11 positions matching TRBD1. The CDR3 sequence is 13 residues long. Germline V gene sequence: CDR1 SGHKS, CDR2 YYEKEE (reference sequence). Trimming cost V 3 bases and J 4 bases; bases outside gene matches: 0.

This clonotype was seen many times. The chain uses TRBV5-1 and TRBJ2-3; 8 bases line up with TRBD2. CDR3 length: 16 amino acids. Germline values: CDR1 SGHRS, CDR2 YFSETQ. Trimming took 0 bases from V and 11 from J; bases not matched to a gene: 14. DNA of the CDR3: TGCGCCAGCAGCTTGGATGGGACTAGTTCTGCCCAGGGGCAGTATTTT. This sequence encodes CASSLDGTSSAQGQYF. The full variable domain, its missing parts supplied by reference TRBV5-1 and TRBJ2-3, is KAGVTQTPRYLIKTRGQQVTLSCSPISGHRSVSWYQQTPGQGLQFLFEYFSETQRNKGNFPGRFSGRQFSNSRSEMNVSTLELGDSALYLCASSLDGTSSAQGQYFGPGTRLTVL.

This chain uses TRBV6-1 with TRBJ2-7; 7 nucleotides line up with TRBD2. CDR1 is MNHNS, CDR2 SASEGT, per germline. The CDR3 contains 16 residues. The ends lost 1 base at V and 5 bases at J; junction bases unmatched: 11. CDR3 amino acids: CASSEGVSRLAHEQYF. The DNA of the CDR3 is TGTGCCAGCAGTGAAGGTGTGTCGAGACTAGCCCACGAGCAGTACTTC.

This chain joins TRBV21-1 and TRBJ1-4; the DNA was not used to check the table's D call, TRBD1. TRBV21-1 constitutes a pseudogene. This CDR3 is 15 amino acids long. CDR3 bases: TGTGCCAGCAGTCGCCCCGGGCAGGGTTGTGAAAAACTGTTTTTT. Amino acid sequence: CASSRPGQGCEKLFF.

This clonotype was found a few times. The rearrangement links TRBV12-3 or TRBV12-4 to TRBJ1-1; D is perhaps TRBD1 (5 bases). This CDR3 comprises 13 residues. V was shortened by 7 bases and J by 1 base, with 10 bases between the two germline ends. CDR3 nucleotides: TGTGCCAGCATAGCAGGGAAGAACACTGAAGCTTTCTTT. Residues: CASIAGKNTEAFF.

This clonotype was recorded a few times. CDR3 coding DNA: TGCGCCAGCAGCCGAGGGGCGGACCAAGAGACCCAGTACTTC. Its translation: CASSRGADQETQYF. This rearrangement joins TRBV5-1 to TRBJ2-5; the D call may be TRBD1 or TRBD2 (5 bases each). The V end was cut by 4 bases, the J end by 0 bases, with 10 bases between. CDR1 and CDR2 (germline): SGHRS, YFSETQ. This CDR3 has 14 amino acids.

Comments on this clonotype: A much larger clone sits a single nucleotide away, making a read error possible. CDR3 region: CASSWQENPEAFF. The CDR3 DNA is TGCGCCAGCAGCTGGCAGGAGAACCCTGAAGCTTTCTTT. The V call is TRBV5-1, the J call TRBJ1-1; no clear D gene. Germline V lookup: CDR1 SGHRS, CDR2 YFSETQ. This CDR3 contains 13 residues.

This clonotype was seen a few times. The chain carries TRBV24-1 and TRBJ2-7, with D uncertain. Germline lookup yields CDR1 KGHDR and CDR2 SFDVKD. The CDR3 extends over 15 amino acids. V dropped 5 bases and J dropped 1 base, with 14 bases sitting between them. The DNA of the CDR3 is TGTGCCACCAGTGCCCTACCGAGGTCTTCCTACGAGCAGTACGTC. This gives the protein CATSALPRSSYEQYV.

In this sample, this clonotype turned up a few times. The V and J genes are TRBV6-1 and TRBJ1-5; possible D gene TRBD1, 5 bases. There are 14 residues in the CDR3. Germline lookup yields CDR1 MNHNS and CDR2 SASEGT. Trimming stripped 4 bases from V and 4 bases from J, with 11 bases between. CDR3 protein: CASSVQDLNQPQHF. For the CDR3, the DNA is TGTGCCAGCAGTGTACAGGATCTTAATCAGCCCCAGCATTTT.

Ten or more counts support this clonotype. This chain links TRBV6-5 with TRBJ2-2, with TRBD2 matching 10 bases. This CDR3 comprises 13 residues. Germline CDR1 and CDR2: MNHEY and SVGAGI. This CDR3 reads CGSGRARVGELFF. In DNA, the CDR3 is TGTGGGAGCGGGAGGGCCAGGGTCGGGGAGCTGTTTTTT.

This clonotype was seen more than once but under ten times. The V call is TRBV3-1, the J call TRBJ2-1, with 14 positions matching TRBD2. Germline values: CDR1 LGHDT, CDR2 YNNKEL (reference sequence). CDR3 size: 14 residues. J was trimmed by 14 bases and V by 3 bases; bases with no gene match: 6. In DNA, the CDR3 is TGTGCCAGCAGCCACCTCGGGACTAGCGGGAGCAAGTTCTTC. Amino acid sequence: CASSHLGTSGSKFF.

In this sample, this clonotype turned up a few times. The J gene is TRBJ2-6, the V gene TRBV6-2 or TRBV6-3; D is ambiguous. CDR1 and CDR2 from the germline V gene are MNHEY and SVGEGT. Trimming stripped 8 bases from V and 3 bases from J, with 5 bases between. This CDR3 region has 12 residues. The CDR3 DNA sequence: TGTGCCAGCCAACTTGGGGCCAACGTCCTGACTTTC. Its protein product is CASQLGANVLTF.

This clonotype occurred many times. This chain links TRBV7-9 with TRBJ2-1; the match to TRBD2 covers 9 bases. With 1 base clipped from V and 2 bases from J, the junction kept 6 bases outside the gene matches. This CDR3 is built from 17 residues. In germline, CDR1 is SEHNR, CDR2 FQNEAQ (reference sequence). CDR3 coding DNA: TGTGCCAGCAGCTTAGGTGGGCTAGCGGGACCCTACAATGAGCAGTTCTTC. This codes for CASSLGGLAGPYNEQFF.

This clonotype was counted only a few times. In nucleotides, the CDR3 is TGTGCCAGCAGCTTAATCAACAGGTTAAACACTGAAGCTTTCTTT. Protein sequence: CASSLINRLNTEAFF. This chain uses TRBV11-3 with TRBJ1-1, with D possibly being TRBD1 (5 bases). The CDR3 spans 15 residues. Trimming shortened V by 2 bases and J by 2 bases, and 12 bases separated the two germline ends. CDR1 is SGHNT, CDR2 YENEEA, per germline.

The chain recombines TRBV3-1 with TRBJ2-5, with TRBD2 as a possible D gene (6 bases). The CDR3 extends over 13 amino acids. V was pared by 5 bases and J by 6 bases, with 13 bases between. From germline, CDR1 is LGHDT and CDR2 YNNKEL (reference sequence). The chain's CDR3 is CASSSRERKTQYF. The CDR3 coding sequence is TGTGCCAGCAGCTCCCGGGAGAGAAAGACCCAGTACTTC.

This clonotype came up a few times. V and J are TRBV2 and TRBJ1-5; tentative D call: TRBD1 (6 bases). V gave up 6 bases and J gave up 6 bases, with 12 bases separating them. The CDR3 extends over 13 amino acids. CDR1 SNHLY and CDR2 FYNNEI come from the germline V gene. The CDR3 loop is CASRDSSTQPQHF. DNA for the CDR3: TGTGCCAGCAGGGACAGCTCCACTCAGCCCCAGCATTTT. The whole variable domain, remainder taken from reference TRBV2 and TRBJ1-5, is EPEVTQTPSHQVTQMGQEVILRCVPISNHLYFYWYRQILGQKVEFLVSFYNNEISEKSEIFDDQFSVERPDGSNFTLKIRSTKLEDSAMYFCASRDSSTQPQHFGDGTRLSIL.

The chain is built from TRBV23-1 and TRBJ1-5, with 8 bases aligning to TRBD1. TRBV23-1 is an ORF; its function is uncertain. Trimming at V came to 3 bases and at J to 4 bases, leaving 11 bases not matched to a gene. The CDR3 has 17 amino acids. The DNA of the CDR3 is TGCGCCAGCAGTCAGCCAGCGGACAGGGCCCCTAATCAGCCCCAGCATTTT. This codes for CASSQPADRAPNQPQHF.

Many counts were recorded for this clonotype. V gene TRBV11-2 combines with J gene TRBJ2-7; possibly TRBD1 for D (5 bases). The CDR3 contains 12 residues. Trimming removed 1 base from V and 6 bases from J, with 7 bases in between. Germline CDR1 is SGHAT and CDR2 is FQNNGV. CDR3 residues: CASSLGTGEQYV. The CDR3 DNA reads TGTGCCAGCAGCTTAGGAACAGGCGAGCAGTACGTC.